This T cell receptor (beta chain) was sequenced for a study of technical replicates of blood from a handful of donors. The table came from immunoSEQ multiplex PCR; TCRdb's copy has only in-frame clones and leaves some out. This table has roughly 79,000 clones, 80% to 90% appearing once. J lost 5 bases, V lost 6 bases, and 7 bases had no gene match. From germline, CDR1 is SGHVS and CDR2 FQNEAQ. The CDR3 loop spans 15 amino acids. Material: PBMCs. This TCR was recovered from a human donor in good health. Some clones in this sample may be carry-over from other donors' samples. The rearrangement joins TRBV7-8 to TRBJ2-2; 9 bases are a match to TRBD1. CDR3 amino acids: CASRGGTGLTGELFF. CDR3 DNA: TGTGCCAGCAGAGGGGGGACAGGGCTAACCGGGGAGCTGTTTTTT.